These T cell receptor beta chains were read from a single sample in a study of blood T cell repertoires in COVID-19. Assay used: immunoSEQ multiplex PCR; TCRdb lists only in-frame clones, some missing. The top ten hold approximately 8% of the sample, which has tens of thousands of clones, more than 90% seen once. Sequenced input: peripheral blood. Source of these receptors: a man between 65 and 85 years old with active or convalescent COVID-19. Each CDR3 is given with its conserved first and last residue. The D gene is left open where the match is weak. Where a row states a size, it is once, few, many or the class of an expanded clone; other rows omit it.

CDR3: CASSPRAAFTTDTQYF
DNA: TGTGCCAGCAGCCCCCGAGCCGCGTTCACCACAGATACGCAGTATTTT
size: .
J: TRBJ2-3
D: .
V: TRBV7-3

CDR3: CAWSVSPDSSAFF
DNA: TGTGCCTGGAGTGTATCGCCCGACAGTAGTGCTTTCTTT
size: .
J: TRBJ1-1
D: .
V: TRBV30

CDR3: CASTTGRGLRETQYF
DNA: TGTGCCAGCACCACGGGGCGGGGGCTTAGGGAGACCCAGTACTTC
size: .
J: TRBJ2-5
D: .
V: TRBV6-6

CDR3: CASSSQAPQETQYF
DNA: TGTGCCAGCAGTAGTCAGGCGCCCCAAGAGACCCAGTACTTC
size: .
J: TRBJ2-5
D: .
V: TRBV6-5

CDR3: CASSVTDNYGYTF
DNA: TGTGCCAGCAGCGTAACAGACAACTATGGCTACACCTTC
size: .
J: TRBJ1-2
D: .
V: TRBV9

CDR3: CATSPDSSPNQPQHF
DNA: TGTGCCACCAGCCCGGACAGCAGCCCCAATCAGCCCCAGCATTTT
size: .
J: TRBJ1-5
D: .
V: TRBV15

CDR3: CASSPNWGQDEQYF
DNA: TGTGCCAGCTCACCAAACTGGGGGCAGGACGAGCAGTACTTC
size: .
J: TRBJ2-7
D: .
V: TRBV18

CDR3: CASSLEGGANYGYTF
DNA: TGTGCCAGCAGCTTAGAAGGGGGGGCGAACTATGGCTACACCTTC
size: .
J: TRBJ1-2
D: .
V: TRBV7-9

CDR3: CATSDYYGNEQFF
DNA: TGTGCCACCAGTGATTACTATGGCAATGAGCAGTTCTTC
size: once
J: TRBJ2-1
D: .
V: TRBV24-1

CDR3: CASSQRAGTSGGDEQFF
DNA: TGTGCCAGCAGCCAACGGGCCGGGACTAGCGGGGGGGATGAGCAGTTCTTC
size: once
J: TRBJ2-1
D: TRBD2
V: TRBV4-2

CDR3: CASTLASGNLNEQFF
DNA: TGTGCCAGCACCTTGGCTAGCGGGAACCTTAATGAGCAGTTCTTC
size: .
J: TRBJ2-1
D: TRBD2
V: TRBV7-2

CDR3: CASSFGTVGNEKLFF
DNA: TGTGCCAGCAGCTTTGGGACAGTTGGTAATGAAAAACTGTTTTTT
size: .
J: TRBJ1-4
D: TRBD1
V: TRBV4-2

CDR3: CAWRETGGYGYTF
DNA: TGTGCCTGGAGGGAGACAGGGGGCTATGGCTACACCTTC
size: once
J: TRBJ1-2
D: TRBD1
V: TRBV30

CDR3: CASSPWTGDGYTF
DNA: TGTGCCAGCAGCCCCTGGACAGGGGATGGCTACACCTTC
size: .
J: TRBJ1-2
D: TRBD1
V: TRBV3-1/TRBV3-2

CDR3: CASSVSGQGSDTQYF
DNA: TGCGCCAGCAGCGTCTCGGGACAGGGTTCCGATACGCAGTATTTT
size: .
J: TRBJ2-3
D: TRBD1
V: TRBV5-1

CDR3: CASTKHPAGGYTF
DNA: TGTGCCAGCACTAAACATCCTGCAGGTGGCTACACCTTC
size: once
J: TRBJ1-2
D: .
V: TRBV25-1

CDR3: CASSRNAHGTGGRETQYF
DNA: TGTGCCAGCAGCCGGAATGCTCACGGGACAGGGGGGCGAGAGACCCAGTACTTC
size: .
J: TRBJ2-5
D: TRBD1
V: TRBV3-1/TRBV3-2

CDR3: CASSYLRGTNEKLFF
DNA: TGTGCCAGCAGTTATCTTCGCGGAACTAATGAAAAACTGTTTTTT
size: .
J: TRBJ1-4
D: .
V: TRBV6-9

CDR3: CASSLRRGPARSPLYGYTF
DNA: TGTGCCAGCAGCTTACGGCGTGGGCCAGCTCGGTCTCCTCTGTATGGCTACACCTTC
size: .
J: TRBJ1-2
D: .
V: TRBV13

CDR3: CASSYSSGLSYGYTF
DNA: TGTGCCAGCAGTTACTCGAGTGGGCTCAGCTATGGCTACACCTTC
size: .
J: TRBJ1-2
D: .
V: TRBV6-2/TRBV6-3

CDR3: CAWNGGGNEQYF
DNA: TGTGCCTGGAACGGGGGGGGTAACGAGCAGTACTTC
size: .
J: TRBJ2-7
D: TRBD2
V: TRBV30

CDR3: CASSVAGTTDTQYF
DNA: TGTGCCAGCAGCGTAGCGGGAACCACAGATACGCAGTATTTT
size: .
J: TRBJ2-3
D: TRBD2
V: TRBV7-3